This T cell receptor (beta chain) was sequenced in a study of blood T cell repertoires in COVID-19. The CDR3 covers 14 residues. The V and J ends lost 5 bases and 9 bases, in that order; junction bases with no gene match: 10. Germline V CDR1 and CDR2: SGHTA, FQGNSA. Profiled with immunoSEQ multiplex PCR; TCRdb holds only in-frame clones, not every one. The repertoire holds around 160,000 clones, with approximately 81% as singletons. The genes are TRBV7-2 and TRBJ1-5; 7 bases line up with TRBD1. Material for sequencing was peripheral blood. The sequence was obtained from a human donor in a cohort sampled during active COVID-19. The CDR3 protein is CASSERLTGLPQHF. CDR3 nucleotide sequence: TGTGCCAGCAGCGAGCGCCTGACAGGGCTGCCCCAGCATTTT.